The 15 T cell receptor beta chains reported below all come from one sample, sequenced in a study of blood T cell repertoires in COVID-19. Data came from immunoSEQ multiplex PCR; TCRdb stores just in-frame clones and leaves some out. Seen here are some 220,000 clones, just over 85% observed once, and the top ten hold about 4%. Sequences were obtained from PBMCs or T cells enriched from blood (not recorded which). The receptors derive from a woman aged 40 to 55 with acute COVID-19.

The sample holds a few counts of this clone. The V and J genes are TRBV19 and TRBJ1-1; TRBD1 agrees at 7 bases. The V and J ends lost 8 bases and 5 bases, in that order; junction bases with no gene match: 8. This CDR3 contains 13 residues. Germline V CDR1 and CDR2: LNHDA, SQIVND (reference sequence). CDR3 bases: TGTGCCAGTCAGCCCAGCAGGGGGACTGAAGCTTTCTTT. Translated: CASQPSRGTEAFF.

This chain joins TRBV29-1 and TRBJ1-1; possibly TRBD1 for D (5 bases). Trimming took 4 bases from V and 4 from J, leaving 7 bases between them. Germline V gives CDR1 SQVTM, CDR2 ANQGSEA. The CDR3 sequence is 11 residues long. Written as DNA, the CDR3 is TGCAGCGTTGGGGGCAGCACTGAAGCTTTCTTT. Protein product: CSVGGSTEAFF.

V usage is TRBV18 and J usage is TRBJ2-1; TRBD2 matches 7 bases. The CDR3 covers 15 residues. Trimming removed 3 bases from V and 4 bases from J; junction bases left unmatched: 6. Germline V CDR1 and CDR2: KGHSH, LQKENI. The CDR3 reads CASSPGSGEYNEQFF. The DNA of the CDR3 is TGTGCCAGCTCACCGGGGAGCGGGGAGTACAATGAGCAGTTCTTC.

The chain joins TRBV10-1 to TRBJ1-1, with D hard to call. The CDR3 covers 14 residues. From germline, CDR1 is WNHNN and CDR2 SYGVQD (reference sequence). V was cut by 9 bases and J by 1 base, with 15 bases left in between. CDR3 in amino acids: CASDPLDKNTEAFF. Here the CDR3 DNA reads TGCGCCAGTGATCCTCTCGACAAGAACACTGAAGCTTTCTTT.

This sequence joins TRBV21-1 and TRBJ1-5; the table's TRBD1 call for D was not verified on the DNA. TRBV21-1 is deemed a pseudogene. This CDR3 is built from 16 residues. CDR3 sequence: CASSKGTGRSNQPQHF. The CDR3, as DNA: TGTGCCAGCAGCAAAGGGACAGGGCGCAGCAATCAGCCCCAGCATTTT.

The gene calls are TRBV5-1 and TRBJ1-4; D gene uncertain. Trimming cost V 9 bases and J 6 bases, with 18 bases left between them. Germline CDR1 is SGHRS and CDR2 is YFSETQ. The CDR3 contains 14 residues. The CDR3 loop reads CATSQSGRDEKLFF. The CDR3 coding sequence is TGCGCCACGAGTCAGTCGGGGAGGGATGAAAAACTGTTTTTT.

The genes are TRBV2 and TRBJ1-5; D ambiguous. The CDR3 consists of 15 residues. Trimming removed 3 bases at V and 3 bases at J, with 12 bases between. Germline lookup yields CDR1 SNHLY and CDR2 FYNNEI. CDR3 bases: TGTGCCAGCAGTGAGCGAGGGCTGATCAATCAGCCCCAGCATTTT. Its protein product is CASSERGLINQPQHF.

The J gene is TRBJ2-1, the V gene TRBV3-1 (or the pseudogene TRBV3-2), with 7 bases that match TRBD2. V dropped 5 bases and J dropped 5; count of bases not matched to a gene: 12. CDR3 length: 16 amino acids. The germline CDR1 and CDR2 sequences are LGHDT and YNNKEL (reference sequence). The CDR3, as DNA: TGTGCCAGCAGCGTCCGAGGGCGGGGGAGGGACAATGAGCAGTTCTTC. This sequence encodes CASSVRGRGRDNEQFF.

The V call is TRBV13, the J call TRBJ2-6; 10 bases are shared with TRBD1. This CDR3 has 17 amino acids. The V and J ends lost 3 bases and 2 bases, in that order; junction bases with no gene match: 4. Per germline, CDR1 PRHDT and CDR2 FYEKMQ (reference sequence). The CDR3 reads CASSFRQGAPGANVLTF. Written as DNA, the CDR3 is TGTGCCAGCAGCTTTCGACAGGGGGCCCCTGGGGCCAACGTCCTGACTTTC.

The chain couples TRBV10-2 to TRBJ2-1, with 8 bases identical to TRBD2. This CDR3 is 15 amino acids long. Per germline, CDR1 WSHSY and CDR2 SAAADI. V lost 6 bases, J lost 0 bases, and 4 bases stayed unmatched. The CDR3 here is CASSPGTSSYNEQFF. The CDR3 DNA is TGCGCCAGCAGCCCGGGGACTAGCTCCTACAATGAGCAGTTCTTC.

The chain carries TRBV7-9 and TRBJ1-3; D not certain. The CDR3 has 15 amino acids. Germline assignment: CDR1 SEHNR and CDR2 FQNEAQ (reference sequence). V was pared by 0 bases and J by 0 bases, with 6 bases between. Written as DNA, the CDR3 is TGTGCCAGCAGCTTAGCCGGGAGCTCTGGAAACACCATATATTTT. It encodes CASSLAGSSGNTIYF.

The chain combines TRBV7-6 with TRBJ2-2, with TRBD2 identical over 9 bases. Germline lookup yields CDR1 SGHVS and CDR2 FNYEAQ. The CDR3 is made up of 18 amino acids. V dropped 0 bases and J dropped 5; count of bases not matched to a gene: 10. CDR3 in amino acids: CASSLANGASGVTGELFF. CDR3 DNA sequence: TGTGCCAGCAGCTTAGCGAACGGTGCTAGCGGGGTGACCGGGGAGCTGTTTTTT.

This rearrangement joins TRBV4-1 to TRBJ2-3; D possibly corresponds to TRBD2 (6 bases). CDR3 size: 15 residues. Between the trimmed V and J ends, which lost 4 bases and 4 bases, there was a span of 15 bases. Per the germline V gene, CDR1 is MGHRA and CDR2 is YSYEKL. The CDR3 nucleotides read TGCGCCAGCAGCCGAGCCCTAAGCGGGTCAGATACGCAGTATTTT. It specifies CASSRALSGSDTQYF.

The chain is built from TRBV6-4 and TRBJ1-1, with unresolved D. Germline V lookup: CDR1 MRHNA, CDR2 SNTAGT. V was trimmed by 4 bases and J by 10 bases, leaving 13 bases between them. The length of the CDR3 is 12 residues. DNA for the CDR3: TGTGCCAGCAGTGCTCCGGGAGAAGGAGCTTTCTTT. This codes for CASSAPGEGAFF.

This clone has a single count. This rearrangement joins TRBV3-1 (or the pseudogene TRBV3-2) to TRBJ2-5; 7 bases are shared with TRBD2. The CDR3 runs to 16 residues. Germline lookup yields CDR1 LGHDT and CDR2 YNNKEL (reference sequence). Trimming took 4 bases from V and 4 from J; bases not matched to a gene: 12. CDR3 residues: CASSPRGGGGGETQYF. The DNA of the CDR3 is TGTGCCAGCAGCCCCCGTGGTGGCGGGGGTGGAGAGACCCAGTACTTC.